The 20 T cell receptor beta chains below were found in one sample sequenced in a study of T cell responses to AZD1222 COVID-19 vaccine. Clones were sequenced by immunoSEQ multiplex PCR, and TCRdb holds only the in-frame ones, with some missing. The sample lists roughly 150,000 clones, around 88% occurring once. Sequences were derived from peripheral blood, sampled on day 0 of AZD1222 vaccination. The receptors derive from an adult in good health.

The chain recombines TRBV28 with TRBJ2-7; D is unclear. Trimming took 2 bases from V and 0 from J, leaving 11 bases between them. Looked up from germline, CDR1 is MDHEN and CDR2 is SYDVKM. The CDR3 sequence is 15 residues long. The CDR3 here is CASSLPPPSSYEQYF. The CDR3 nucleotides read TGTGCCAGCAGTTTACCGCCACCGAGCTCCTACGAGCAGTACTTC.

The chain has TRBV11-1 and TRBJ2-1; D may correspond to TRBD1 or TRBD2 (6 bases each). Germline values: CDR1 SGHAT, CDR2 FQDESV (reference sequence). CDR3 length: 14 amino acids. The germline V and J ends were trimmed by 8 bases and 3 bases, with 14 bases remaining between them. This chain's CDR3 is CASRGGRLYNEQFF. As DNA, the CDR3 is TGTGCCAGCCGAGGGGGGAGACTCTACAATGAGCAGTTCTTC.

The chain joins TRBV10-3 to TRBJ2-1, with 11 bases lining up with TRBD2. The CDR3 is made up of 16 amino acids. The germline V gene has CDR1 ENHRY and CDR2 SYGVKD. With 7 bases clipped from V and 4 bases from J, the junction kept 9 bases outside the gene matches. CDR3 sequence: CAITRTSGQSYNEQFF. CDR3 sequence (DNA): TGTGCCATCACTAGGACTAGCGGGCAATCTTACAATGAGCAGTTCTTC.

J is TRBJ2-1 and V is TRBV6-4, with 10 bases matching TRBD2. Germline assignment: CDR1 MRHNA and CDR2 SNTAGT. The CDR3 length is 15 residues. V shed 8 bases, J shed 6 bases, and the junction held 10 bases outside the gene matches. The CDR3 nucleotides are TGTGCCAGCCCGCCGAGGGCTAGCGGGAGCAATGAGCAGTTCTTC. Translation: CASPPRASGSNEQFF.

This clone occurred once. This CDR3 is CAISESQGLYGYTF. CDR3 bases: TGTGCCATCAGTGAGTCACAGGGCCTCTATGGCTACACCTTC. This chain uses TRBV10-3 with TRBJ1-2; maybe TRBD1 (6 bases). V was trimmed by 0 bases and J by 4 bases, leaving 9 bases between them. CDR3 size: 14 residues. CDR1 is ENHRY and CDR2 is SYGVKD in the germline V gene.

This clone was recorded once. The CDR3 is CATSDRIGTGELFF. DNA for the CDR3: TGTGCCACCAGTGATCGGATAGGGACCGGGGAGCTGTTTTTT. This sequence joins TRBV24-1 and TRBJ2-2, with D unclear. The CDR3 spans 14 residues. V lost 3 bases to trimming and J lost 5 bases, with 9 bases between them. Per the germline V gene, CDR1 is KGHDR and CDR2 is SFDVKD.

The chain combines TRBV7-9 with TRBJ1-1; D remains ambiguous. CDR3 length: 13 amino acids. The V gene's germline CDR1 is SEHNR and CDR2 FQNEAQ (reference sequence). The V and J ends lost 1 base and 3 bases respectively, with 6 bases between them. CDR3 protein: CASSLGAYTEAFF. The CDR3 DNA is TGTGCCAGCAGCTTAGGGGCGTACACTGAAGCTTTCTTT.

V usage is TRBV6-5 and J usage is TRBJ1-1, with D uncertain. Deletions cut 0 bases from V and 0 bases from J, with 5 bases between. The CDR3 runs 14 residues. Per the germline V gene, CDR1 is MNHEY and CDR2 is SVGAGI. CDR3 DNA: TGTGCCAGCAGTTACTCAAGTATGAACACTGAAGCTTTCTTT. It specifies CASSYSSMNTEAFF.

This chain joins TRBV6-5 and TRBJ1-2; 10 bases align to TRBD1. The V segment lost 6 bases and the J segment 2 bases; nucleotides outside the gene matches: 3. Germline assignment: CDR1 MNHEY and CDR2 SVGAGI. The CDR3 spans 14 residues. The CDR3 region is CASRLGQGNYGYTF. The CDR3 region has the DNA TGTGCCAGCAGATTGGGACAGGGGAACTATGGCTACACCTTC.

This clone was observed a single time. The rearrangement joins TRBV28 to TRBJ1-1; 8 nucleotides agree with TRBD1. The V and J ends lost 8 bases and 5 bases, in that order; junction bases with no gene match: 13. Germline V CDR1 and CDR2: MDHEN, SYDVKM. This CDR3 is built from 15 residues. The DNA of the CDR3 is TGTGCCAGCCCGCCGGGACAGGCCTTATGGACTGAAGCTTTCTTT. Translated, it gives CASPPGQALWTEAFF.

This clone came up a few times. V gene TRBV5-6 combines with J gene TRBJ1-2, with D tentatively TRBD1 (6 bases). The CDR3 has 16 amino acids. Deletions cut 2 bases from V and 4 bases from J, with 18 bases between. The germline V gene has CDR1 SGHDT and CDR2 YYEEEE. The CDR3 reads CASSFRQGLHRYGYTF. CDR3 in DNA: TGTGCCAGCAGCTTCAGGCAGGGGTTACATCGCTATGGCTACACCTTC.

The V call is TRBV4-3, the J call TRBJ1-1; D might be TRBD1 (6 bases). The CDR3 sequence is 16 residues long. The germline V gene encodes CDR1 LGHNA and CDR2 YSLEER. V shed 3 bases and J shed 4 bases, with 18 bases lying between them. CDR3 DNA: TGCGCCAGCAGCCAGCAGGGGAGTTCTAGAAGCACTGAAGCTTTCTTT. Its translation: CASSQQGSSRSTEAFF.

CDR3 DNA: TGTGCCAGCAGTTTATCGACCCCCGGGACAGGGGGTTCACCCCTCCACTTT. It encodes CASSLSTPGTGGSPLHF. This chain joins TRBV27 and TRBJ1-6, with 11 bases aligning to TRBD1. In germline, CDR1 is MNHEY, CDR2 SMNVEV (reference sequence). The CDR3 covers 17 residues. The trim removed 0 bases at V and 9 bases at J, leaving 7 bases unmatched.

The chain uses TRBV28 and TRBJ1-5, with a possible D match to TRBD1 (6 bases). The CDR3 totals 16 residues. The germline V and J ends were trimmed by 5 bases and 0 bases, with 14 bases remaining between them. Per germline, CDR1 MDHEN and CDR2 SYDVKM. The CDR3 reads CASSAIGGFSNQPQHF. The CDR3 DNA sequence: TGTGCCAGCAGTGCCATAGGGGGGTTTAGCAATCAGCCCCAGCATTTT.

The chain is built from TRBV25-1 and TRBJ2-7; D remains unclear. The CDR3 runs to 12 residues. Per the germline V gene, CDR1 is MGHDK and CDR2 is SYGVNS. V dropped 1 base and J dropped 6 bases, with 7 bases sitting between them. CDR3 nucleotides: TGTGCCAGCAGTGAATCATGGCCCGAGCAGTACTTC. Translated: CASSESWPEQYF.

A single count supports this clone. This chain connects TRBV4-3 to TRBJ1-1, with D unresolved. This CDR3 has 16 residues. Trimming removed 1 base at V and 5 bases at J, with 17 bases between. The germline V gene encodes CDR1 LGHNA and CDR2 YSLEER. This CDR3 is CASSQGLRVDLTEAFF. The CDR3 DNA reads as TGCGCCAGCAGCCAAGGGCTGAGGGTGGATCTGACTGAAGCTTTCTTT.

The chain is built from TRBV2 and TRBJ1-5; D possibly corresponds to TRBD1 (5 bases). Germline values: CDR1 SNHLY, CDR2 FYNNEI. CDR3 length: 13 residues. Trimming stripped 4 bases from V and 4 bases from J, with 8 bases between. The CDR3 sequence is CASSVWTNQPQHF. CDR3 nucleotides: TGTGCCAGCAGTGTTTGGACAAATCAGCCCCAGCATTTT.

The rearrangement joins TRBV5-5 to TRBJ2-7, with 11 positions matching TRBD1. The CDR3 extends over 17 amino acids. From germline, CDR1 is SGHKS and CDR2 YYEKEE (reference sequence). J gave up 0 bases and V 0 bases, and 5 bases lay outside the gene matches. CDR3 residues: CASSLVPGTGGSYEQYF. CDR3 sequence (DNA): TGTGCCAGCAGCTTGGTTCCCGGGACAGGGGGCTCCTACGAGCAGTACTTC.

The chain combines TRBV24-1 with TRBJ2-7, with 9 bases matching TRBD1. Germline V gene sequence: CDR1 KGHDR, CDR2 SFDVKD. The V gene end was trimmed by 4 bases and the J gene end by 1 base; junction bases not matched to a gene: 4. This CDR3 contains 15 residues. CDR3 in amino acids: CATSETGTGSYEQYF. CDR3 coding DNA: TGTGCCACCAGTGAGACCGGGACAGGGTCCTACGAGCAGTACTTC.

This sequence joins TRBV7-2 and TRBJ2-7, with unresolved D. CDR3 length: 17 residues. With 2 bases removed from V and 4 bases from J, the gap between germline ends came to 21 bases. In germline, CDR1 is SGHTA, CDR2 FQGNSA. Here the CDR3 DNA reads TGTGCCAGCAGCTTAAGGCGTGGGCCATCTTCCCCTTACGAGCAGTACTTC. Translated: CASSLRRGPSSPYEQYF.